Following are 20 T cell receptor beta chains from one sample sequenced in a study of OX40 agonist ivuxolimab in advanced cancers. Only in-frame clones appear in the TCRdb table, and some are missing; sequencing was by immunoSEQ multiplex PCR. Counted here are 60,000 or so clones, 89% occurring once; the ten biggest clones make up more than 10%. Sample: CD4+ or CD8+ T cells sorted from blood, taken in a trial of the OX40 agonist ivuxolimab. All receptors come from an adult with an advanced solid tumor such as melanoma, head and neck, liver or kidney cancer.

This clone has just one count. The rearrangement joins TRBV27 to TRBJ2-7, with a possible D match to TRBD2 (6 bases). The V end was cut by 2 bases, the J end by 5 bases, with 13 bases between. The CDR3 has 14 amino acids. The germline V gene encodes CDR1 MNHEY and CDR2 SMNVEV (reference sequence). In DNA form, the CDR3 reads TGTGCCAGCAGTTTAGGGCAGGGCGGGAACGAGCAGTACTTC. It is translated as CASSLGQGGNEQYF.

J is TRBJ2-7 and V is TRBV19; 12 nucleotides line up with TRBD1. From germline, CDR1 is LNHDA and CDR2 SQIVND (reference sequence). This CDR3 region has 15 residues. V dropped 4 bases and J dropped 5; count of bases not matched to a gene: 6. Written as DNA, the CDR3 is TGTGCCAGTAGTAAGGGACAGGGGGCTTCGGACGAGCAGTACTTC. This gives the protein CASSKGQGASDEQYF.

The CDR3 coding sequence is TGTGCCAGCACCGGGATCACTGAAGCTTTCTTT. Its protein is CASTGITEAFF. V is TRBV28 and J is TRBJ1-1; D uncertain. The CDR3 length is 11 residues. The V and J ends lost 7 bases and 4 bases respectively, with 7 bases between them. Germline CDR1 is MDHEN and CDR2 is SYDVKM.

This clone was observed once. The chain employs TRBV2 and TRBJ2-7; D ambiguous. Between the trimmed V and J ends, which lost 8 bases and 6 bases, there was a span of 20 bases. This CDR3 has 14 amino acids. Germline loops: CDR1 SNHLY, CDR2 FYNNEI. CDR3 protein: CASQWTDTIPEQYF. The DNA of the CDR3 is TGTGCCAGCCAATGGACCGATACGATCCCCGAGCAGTACTTC.

The chain uses TRBV23-1 and TRBJ1-2, with D perhaps matching TRBD1 (5 bases). TRBV23-1 is an open reading frame, and its role is uncertain. The CDR3 length is 13 residues. With 4 bases removed from V and 7 bases from J, the gap between germline ends came to 13 bases. CDR3 sequence reads: CASSPGDFFGYTF. In DNA form, the CDR3 reads TGCGCCAGCAGTCCGGGGGATTTTTTTGGCTACACCTTC.

CDR3 in DNA: TGCAGCGTTGAAGACTTCGCGAGTGAAGCTTTCTTT. Amino acids: CSVEDFASEAFF. The V call is TRBV29-1, the J call TRBJ1-1; D unresolved. The CDR3 covers 12 residues. Germline V lookup: CDR1 SQVTM, CDR2 ANQGSEA. Trimming took 0 bases from V and 7 from J, leaving 9 bases between them.

This chain links TRBV10-1 with TRBJ1-1; the D is unclear. The CDR3 is 12 amino acids. CDR1 is WNHNN and CDR2 is SYGVQD in the germline V gene (reference sequence). Trimming took 0 bases from V and 3 from J, leaving 2 bases between them. CDR3 protein: CASSESDTEAFF. The CDR3 nucleotides are TGCGCCAGCAGTGAGTCGGACACTGAAGCTTTCTTT.

This chain links TRBV27 with TRBJ1-1, with D perhaps matching TRBD1 (5 bases). The CDR3 is made up of 15 amino acids. The germline V gene has CDR1 MNHEY and CDR2 SMNVEV (reference sequence). V lost 7 bases and J 4 bases, leaving 19 bases between the germline ends. The CDR3 reads CASTRNGRVVTEAFF. CDR3 nucleotide sequence: TGTGCCAGCACCCGAAACGGCAGGGTCGTCACTGAAGCTTTCTTT.

The chain combines TRBV28 with TRBJ1-5; D possibly corresponds to TRBD1 (5 bases). The CDR3 consists of 15 residues. Germline CDR1 and CDR2: MDHEN and SYDVKM. V lost 5 bases and J lost 4, with 15 bases in between. The CDR3 is CASSLSQGRNQPQHF. The DNA for the CDR3 is TGTGCCAGCAGTCTTTCTCAGGGAAGGAATCAGCCCCAGCATTTT.

This clone has just one count. The chain is built from TRBV28 and TRBJ2-7; 8 bases agree with TRBD1. With V trimmed by 2 bases and J by 4 bases, 7 bases remained unmatched. The V gene's germline CDR1 is MDHEN and CDR2 SYDVKM. This CDR3 region has 15 residues. CDR3 amino acids: CASSLRQGYVYEQYF. CDR3 DNA sequence: TGTGCCAGCAGTTTACGACAGGGGTACGTGTACGAGCAGTACTTC.

The genes are TRBV11-2 and TRBJ2-7; D is possibly TRBD1 (5 bases). The CDR3 has 15 residues. The germline V gene has CDR1 SGHAT and CDR2 FQNNGV. Trimming removed 1 base at V and 2 bases at J, with 12 bases between. CDR3 sequence: CASSLVTGSTYEQYF. The CDR3 DNA reads as TGTGCCAGCAGCTTAGTAACAGGATCCACCTACGAGCAGTACTTC.

The V call is TRBV5-6, the J call TRBJ2-1; the D is unclear. V was cut by 0 bases and J by 0 bases, with 4 bases left in between. The germline gives CDR1 SGHDT, CDR2 YYEEEE. The CDR3 spans 14 residues. Here the CDR3 reads CASSLGSSYNEQFF. In DNA form, the CDR3 reads TGTGCCAGCAGCTTGGGGAGCTCCTACAATGAGCAGTTCTTC.

The genes are TRBV10-1 and TRBJ2-7; 9 bases are a match to TRBD2. There are 15 residues in the CDR3. V lost 7 bases, J lost 1 base, and 8 bases stayed unmatched. Looked up from germline, CDR1 is WNHNN and CDR2 is SYGVQD (reference sequence). CDR3 DNA: TGCGCCAGCACCGTAGCGGGAGAAAGGTCCTACGAGCAGTACTTC. Translated: CASTVAGERSYEQYF.

V usage is TRBV11-2 and J usage is TRBJ1-1, with 8 nucleotides matching TRBD1. From germline, CDR1 is SGHAT and CDR2 FQNNGV. With 1 base clipped from V and 4 bases from J, the junction kept 8 bases outside the gene matches. There are 16 residues in the CDR3. The CDR3 loop is CASSLVQGARTTEAFF. The CDR3 coding sequence is TGTGCCAGCAGCTTAGTGCAGGGGGCGAGAACCACTGAAGCTTTCTTT.

V is TRBV5-4 and J is TRBJ1-2; no definite D call. The CDR3 is 14 residues long. Germline V gene lookup returns CDR1 SGHNT and CDR2 YYREEE (reference sequence). The ends were cut back, 7 bases at V and 2 bases at J, with 15 bases in the middle. CDR3 sequence (DNA): TGTGCCAGCCGCCCGGGAACCACAAACTATGGCTACACCTTC. Protein sequence: CASRPGTTNYGYTF.

The rearrangement joins TRBV27 to TRBJ2-7; 8 bases are a match to TRBD1. CDR1 is MNHEY, CDR2 SMNVEV, per germline (reference sequence). This CDR3 has 14 amino acids. The V segment lost 6 bases and the J segment 4 bases; nucleotides outside the gene matches: 8. For the CDR3, the DNA is TGTGCCAGCAGCCCAAGACAGGGGAGGTACGAGCAGTACTTC. Protein product: CASSPRQGRYEQYF.

This sequence joins TRBV4-1 and TRBJ2-1; D may correspond to TRBD1 or TRBD2 (5 bases each). The germline gives CDR1 MGHRA, CDR2 YSYEKL. This CDR3 has 16 residues. Trimming took 2 bases from V and 0 from J, leaving 11 bases between them. The chain's CDR3 is CASSQPGRSSYNEQFF. Here the CDR3 DNA reads TGCGCCAGCAGCCAACCGGGACGTAGCTCCTACAATGAGCAGTTCTTC.

The chain combines TRBV11-2 with TRBJ1-1; D is unclear. CDR1 is SGHAT and CDR2 is FQNNGV in the germline V gene. Trimming left V 2 bases short and J 1 base short, with 8 bases between. This CDR3 contains 14 residues. The CDR3 region has the DNA TGTGCCAGCAGCTTACGCACGTGGAACACTGAAGCTTTCTTT. This translates into CASSLRTWNTEAFF. Using reference TRBV11-2 and TRBJ1-1 for the parts outside the CDR3, the full variable domain is EAGVAQSPRYKIIEKRQSVAFWCNPISGHATLYWYQQILGQGPKLLIQFQNNGVVDDSQLPKDRFSAERLKGVDSTLKIQPAKLEDSAVYLCASSLRTWNTEAFFGQGTRLTVV.

The V call is TRBV6-5, the J call TRBJ2-1, with D tentatively TRBD1 (5 bases). Between the trimmed V and J ends, which lost 0 bases and 3 bases, there was a span of 12 bases. The CDR3 has 16 amino acids. Germline CDR1 MNHEY, CDR2 SVGAGI. The CDR3, as DNA: TGTGCCAGCAGTTACTCGATAGGGGAAGACTACAATGAGCAGTTCTTC. Translated, it gives CASSYSIGEDYNEQFF.

This sequence joins TRBV27 and TRBJ2-7; either TRBD1 or TRBD2 may supply D (5 bases each). The V and J ends lost 5 bases and 2 bases respectively, with 16 bases between them. The CDR3 has 15 amino acids. Germline V CDR1 and CDR2: MNHEY, SMNVEV (reference sequence). CDR3 amino acids: CASSPRDQYPYEQYF. For the CDR3, the DNA is TGTGCCAGCAGTCCACGGGACCAATACCCCTACGAGCAGTACTTC.